The next 7 T cell receptor beta chains were all read from a single sample in a study of blood T cell repertoires in COVID-19. TCRdb keeps only in-frame clones here, not all; method: immunoSEQ multiplex PCR. The sample has 200,000 to 250,000 clones; roughly 82% are singletons. Input material: peripheral blood. Receptors originate from a man aged 50 to 60 with active or convalescent COVID-19.

This clone was picked up one time. V is TRBV5-1 and J is TRBJ2-1; TRBD2 aligns across 15 bases. The CDR3 totals 17 residues. V was pared by 4 bases and J by 10 bases, with 12 bases of the junction left unmatched. The V gene's germline CDR1 is SGHRS and CDR2 YFSETQ. The CDR3 protein is CASSPTLGLAGGHEQFF. CDR3 sequence (DNA): TGCGCCAGCAGCCCGACCCTTGGACTAGCGGGGGGGCACGAGCAGTTCTTC.

CDR3 bases: TGTGCCAGCAGTGATAACTCGAACACTGAAGCTTTCTTT. This sequence encodes CASSDNSNTEAFF. The rearrangement uses TRBV2 and TRBJ1-1; no definite D call. This CDR3 is built from 13 residues. Looked up from germline, CDR1 is SNHLY and CDR2 is FYNNEI. The V end lost 3 bases, the J end lost 1 base, and 6 bases lay between the germline ends.

J is TRBJ2-3 and V is TRBV2; D is perhaps TRBD2 (5 bases). The germline V and J ends were trimmed by 10 bases and 0 bases, with 20 bases remaining between them. CDR3 length: 16 amino acids. From germline, CDR1 is SNHLY and CDR2 FYNNEI. CDR3 DNA: TGTGCCACCCCCCCGGGGTATATCTTTAGCACAGATACGCAGTATTTT. Amino acid sequence: CATPPGYIFSTDTQYF.

The J gene is TRBJ1-4, the V gene TRBV18; 11 bases agree with TRBD1. Germline CDR1 and CDR2: KGHSH and LQKENI. With 3 bases clipped from V and 5 bases from J, the junction kept 11 bases outside the gene matches. This CDR3 has 18 residues. The CDR3 sequence is CASSPWTGGPGGNEKLFF. CDR3 coding DNA: TGTGCCAGCTCACCCTGGACAGGGGGCCCGGGTGGAAATGAAAAACTGTTTTTT.

This chain uses TRBV28 with TRBJ2-3; 8 bases align to TRBD1. The CDR3 is made up of 14 amino acids. Germline V gives CDR1 MDHEN, CDR2 SYDVKM. The trim removed 4 bases at V and 6 bases at J, leaving 6 bases unmatched. The CDR3 here is CASSSRQGRDTQYF. The CDR3 DNA follows: TGTGCCAGCAGTTCACGACAGGGGAGGGATACGCAGTATTTT.

In nucleotides, the CDR3 is TGTGCCAGCAGCATACTTTTGCGGGTCGAGACCCAGTACTTC. Translation gives CASSILLRVETQYF. V and J are TRBV5-5 and TRBJ2-5; perhaps TRBD2 as D (5 bases). Trimming shortened V by 4 bases and J by 5 bases, and 15 bases separated the two germline ends. This CDR3 spans 14 amino acids. Germline-derived CDR1 and CDR2 are SGHKS and YYEKEE (reference sequence). Full variable domain (missing parts from reference TRBV5-5 and TRBJ2-5): DAGVTQSPTHLIKTRGQQVTLRCSPISGHKSVSWYQQVLGQGPQFIFQYYEKEERGRGNFPDRFSARQFPNYSSELNVNALLLGDSALYLCASSILLRVETQYFGPGTRLLVL.

The chain couples TRBV13 to TRBJ2-1, with TRBD1 identical over 7 bases. This CDR3 has 16 amino acids. The V gene end was trimmed by 5 bases and the J gene end by 3 bases; junction bases not matched to a gene: 10. Germline values: CDR1 PRHDT, CDR2 FYEKMQ (reference sequence). CDR3 nucleotide sequence: TGTGCCAGCAGCAAACCACAGGGGACCATCTACAATGAGCAGTTCTTC. Its translation is CASSKPQGTIYNEQFF.